The 25 T cell receptor beta chains below all came from one sample that was sequenced in a study of shared clonotypes between healthy human individuals. Profiling relied on immunoSEQ multiplex PCR, and the TCRdb table lists in-frame clones only, not all of them. The data hold about 1.1 million clones, with 75% to 85% observed a single time. The sequencing sample was made of memory CD4+ T cells from PBMCs. Regarding subset: CD45RA-negative fraction. These receptor sequences come from a man in his late teens or twenties in good health. Some clones in this sample may be carry-over from other donors' samples.

This clone was seen a single time. The gene calls are TRBV7-3 and TRBJ2-4; D might be TRBD1 (5 bases). CDR1 and CDR2 (germline): SGHTA, FQGTGA. The germline V and J ends were trimmed by 0 bases and 4 bases, with 10 bases remaining between them. This CDR3 contains 15 residues. The CDR3 DNA follows: TGTGCCAGCAGCTTAACGGGGCAGGGTAAAAACATTCAGTACTTC. Its protein is CASSLTGQGKNIQYF.

This sequence joins TRBV9 and TRBJ1-4, with D possibly TRBD1 on 5 matching bases. The CDR3 loop spans 15 amino acids. V gave up 2 bases and J gave up 3 bases, with 11 bases separating them. The germline CDR1 and CDR2 sequences are SGDLS and YYNGEE. The CDR3 protein is CASSVAPGANEKLFF. The DNA for the CDR3 is TGTGCCAGCAGCGTCGCCCCGGGGGCTAATGAAAAACTGTTTTTT.

Only one count was recorded for this clone. CDR3 sequence: CASTGTNTGELFF. The CDR3 region has the DNA TGTGCCAGCACCGGGACGAACACCGGGGAGCTGTTTTTT. The chain is built from TRBV6-6 and TRBJ2-2; D perhaps matches TRBD2 (5 bases). This CDR3 is 13 amino acids long. Germline V gives CDR1 MNHNY, CDR2 SVGAGI (reference sequence). With 7 bases removed from V and 0 bases from J, the gap between germline ends came to 6 bases.

This clone was seen more than once but under ten times. The chain employs TRBV30 and TRBJ1-1, with 8 bases identical to TRBD1. Germline V gene lookup returns CDR1 GTSNPN and CDR2 SVGIG (reference sequence). CDR3 length: 15 amino acids. With V trimmed by 1 base and J by 4 bases, 8 bases remained unmatched. The CDR3 protein is CAWSGGTGVGTEAFF. The CDR3 coding sequence is TGTGCCTGGAGTGGGGGGACAGGAGTGGGCACTGAAGCTTTCTTT.

V usage is TRBV7-9 and J usage is TRBJ1-1; the match to TRBD1 covers 8 bases. The CDR3 is made up of 14 amino acids. From germline, CDR1 is SEHNR and CDR2 FQNEAQ (reference sequence). V shed 4 bases and J 4 bases; nucleotides not matched to a gene: 5. This CDR3 reads CASSYQGAGTEAFF. The CDR3 nucleotides read TGTGCCAGCAGCTACCAGGGGGCCGGCACTGAAGCTTTCTTT.

V gene TRBV6-5 combines with J gene TRBJ2-3, with TRBD1 as a possible D gene (6 bases). The CDR3 contains 15 residues. Germline V gene sequence: CDR1 MNHEY, CDR2 SVGAGI. V lost 6 bases, J lost 3 bases, and 16 bases lay in between. The CDR3 DNA is TGTGCCAGCAGAATCCGTGGGGACATTACAGATACGCAGTATTTT. Translated, it gives CASRIRGDITDTQYF.

This clone has a handful of counts. Other DNA sequences in the same sample also yield this CDR3. The rearrangement uses TRBV29-1 and TRBJ1-1; TRBD1 agrees at 8 bases. J lost 0 bases, V lost 7 bases, and 4 bases had no gene match. The germline V gene encodes CDR1 SQVTM and CDR2 ANQGSEA. The CDR3 totals 13 residues. The CDR3 region has the DNA TGCAGCGCTGGACAGGGCCTGAACACTGAAGCTTTCTTT. Translation gives CSAGQGLNTEAFF. Full variable domain (rest looked up from reference TRBV29-1 and TRBJ1-1): SAVISQKPSRDICQRGTSLTIQCQVDSQVTMMFWYRQQPGQSLTLIATANQGSEATYESGFVIDKFPISRPNLTFSTLTVSNMSPEDSSIYLCSAGQGLNTEAFFGQGTRLTVV.

V and J are TRBV4-1 and TRBJ1-2; no clear D. The V end was cut by 1 base, the J end by 7 bases, with 7 bases between. Germline CDR1 MGHRA, CDR2 YSYEKL. The length of the CDR3 is 12 residues. This CDR3 is CASSQGRRGYTF. CDR3 nucleotides: TGCGCCAGCAGCCAAGGACGGCGTGGCTACACCTTC.

This clone was detected only once. This chain joins TRBV29-1 and TRBJ2-1, with 8 bases lining up with TRBD2. CDR3 size: 15 residues. With V trimmed by 6 bases and J by 6 bases, 13 bases remained unmatched. Germline CDR1 SQVTM, CDR2 ANQGSEA. The CDR3 nucleotides read TGCAGCGTCGCCTACGCGGGGGGCCCGGGCAATGAGCAGTTCTTC. It encodes CSVAYAGGPGNEQFF.

V is TRBV7-3 and J is TRBJ2-5; 12 bases line up with TRBD2. The CDR3 extends over 15 amino acids. J lost 2 bases, V lost 4 bases, and 2 bases had no gene match. Germline-derived CDR1 and CDR2 are SGHTA and FQGTGA. CDR3 sequence reads: CASSSTSGSQETQYF. The CDR3 region has the DNA TGTGCCAGCAGCTCGACTAGCGGGAGTCAAGAGACCCAGTACTTC.

The rearrangement uses TRBV2 and TRBJ1-4, with D perhaps TRBD1 (5 bases). Trimming took 7 bases from V and 8 from J, leaving 17 bases between them. The CDR3 sequence is 14 residues long. Germline assignment: CDR1 SNHLY and CDR2 FYNNEI. CDR3 in DNA: TGTGCCAGCAATAGACAGCCGGTGGGGGAAAAACTGTTTTTT. Protein product: CASNRQPVGEKLFF. The complete variable domain, with remaining parts taken from reference TRBV2 and TRBJ1-4, reads EPEVTQTPSHQVTQMGQEVILRCVPISNHLYFYWYRQILGQKVEFLVSFYNNEISEKSEIFDDQFSVERPDGSNFTLKIRSTKLEDSAMYFCASNRQPVGEKLFFGSGTQLSVL.

The V and J genes are TRBV7-2 and TRBJ2-4, with D possibly TRBD1 on 6 matching bases. The CDR3 contains 15 residues. Trimming pared 5 bases from V and 2 bases from J, leaving 13 bases between. Germline-derived CDR1 and CDR2 are SGHTA and FQGNSA. CDR3 sequence: CASSTPTGSKNIQYF. In nucleotides, the CDR3 is TGTGCCAGCAGCACCCCAACAGGGTCCAAAAACATTCAGTACTTC. Supplemented by reference TRBV7-2 and TRBJ2-4, the full variable domain reads GAGVSQSPSNKVTEKGKDVELRCDPISGHTALYWYRQSLGQGLEFLIYFQGNSAPDKSGLPSDRFSAERTGGSVSTLTIQRTQQEDSAVYLCASSTPTGSKNIQYFGAGTRLSVL.

The CDR3 loop reads CASSPDSGANVLTF. In DNA, the CDR3 is TGTGCCAGCTCACCGGACTCTGGGGCCAACGTCCTGACTTTC. This sequence joins TRBV18 and TRBJ2-6; the D is unclear. In germline, CDR1 is KGHSH, CDR2 LQKENI. Trimming took off 3 bases at V and 0 bases at J, with 3 bases between the two ends. The CDR3 extends over 14 amino acids.

V gene TRBV6-1 combines with J gene TRBJ2-7; TRBD2 aligns across 8 bases. Germline CDR1 MNHNS, CDR2 SASEGT. This CDR3 is built from 14 residues. V was pared by 6 bases and J by 3 bases, with 7 bases of the junction left unmatched. DNA for the CDR3: TGTGCCAGCAGCGCGGGGGGAGATTTCTACGAGCAGTACTTC. Its translation: CASSAGGDFYEQYF.

The genes are TRBV18 and TRBJ2-3; a weak D match, TRBD1 (6 bases). Germline CDR1 is KGHSH and CDR2 is LQKENI. V gave up 3 bases and J gave up 2 bases, with 9 bases separating them. This CDR3 region has 14 residues. The CDR3 nucleotides are TGTGCCAGCTCACCCTCAGGGGTCACAGATACGCAGTATTTT. This sequence encodes CASSPSGVTDTQYF.

The DNA for the CDR3 is TGTGCCACCATTTCCCCCCGGGGGTCGACAGATACGCAGTATTTT. Encoded protein: CATISPRGSTDTQYF. The V call is TRBV15, the J call TRBJ2-3, with a possible D match to TRBD2 (6 bases). The CDR3 covers 15 residues. Germline V gene data show CDR1 as LNHNV and CDR2 as YYDKDF (reference sequence). V lost 7 bases, J lost 3 bases, and 17 bases lay in between.

V usage is TRBV9 and J usage is TRBJ1-2; D is possibly TRBD1 (6 bases). The CDR3 loop spans 14 amino acids. Per germline, CDR1 SGDLS and CDR2 YYNGEE. The ends were cut back, 6 bases at V and 4 bases at J, with 16 bases in the middle. CDR3 amino acids: CASTNPNRAYGYTF. The DNA for the CDR3 is TGTGCCAGCACTAACCCAAACAGGGCCTATGGCTACACCTTC.

The table lists this clone with a few counts. The CDR3, as DNA: TGTGCCAGCAGCTTAGGTGGGGACCAGCCCCAGCATTTT. As protein: CASSLGGDQPQHF. V gene TRBV13 combines with J gene TRBJ1-5, with a tentative D call TRBD1 (5 bases). Germline V gives CDR1 PRHDT, CDR2 FYEKMQ (reference sequence). Trimming removed 0 bases from V and 7 bases from J, with 7 bases in between. CDR3 size: 13 residues.

V and J are TRBV28 and TRBJ1-2; TRBD1 aligns across 7 bases. The junction had 14 bases not matched to a gene; V was cut back by 8 bases and J by 8 bases. The CDR3 has 14 amino acids. CDR1 and CDR2 (germline): MDHEN, SYDVKM. Here the CDR3 DNA reads TGTGCCAGCGCGTCAGGGGGGCAACGGGAGGGCTACACCTTC. This encodes CASASGGQREGYTF.

This clone was observed once. This rearrangement joins TRBV2 to TRBJ2-7, with TRBD2 identical over 8 bases. In germline, CDR1 is SNHLY, CDR2 FYNNEI. The CDR3 has 15 amino acids. With 8 bases clipped from V and 3 bases from J, the junction kept 12 bases outside the gene matches. The DNA for the CDR3 is TGTGCCAGCGCTGGGTCAGCGGGAGTTGACTACGAGCAGTACTTC. Residues: CASAGSAGVDYEQYF. The whole variable domain, remainder taken from reference TRBV2 and TRBJ2-7, is EPEVTQTPSHQVTQMGQEVILRCVPISNHLYFYWYRQILGQKVEFLVSFYNNEISEKSEIFDDQFSVERPDGSNFTLKIRSTKLEDSAMYFCASAGSAGVDYEQYFGPGTRLTVT.

The V call is TRBV7-2, the J call TRBJ2-3; D is possibly TRBD2 (6 bases). Germline values: CDR1 SGHTA, CDR2 FQGNSA. This CDR3 contains 14 residues. Trimming pared 3 bases from V and 0 bases from J, leaving 7 bases between. The CDR3 loop reads CASSFGGSTDTQYF. The CDR3, as DNA: TGTGCCAGCAGCTTCGGAGGGAGCACAGATACGCAGTATTTT.

The CDR3, as DNA: TGCGCCAGCAGCCCCACCGGGACTAGCGGCTCCTACGAGCAGTACTTC. Translation: CASSPTGTSGSYEQYF. The V call is TRBV5-1, the J call TRBJ2-7, with 11 nucleotides matching TRBD2. The V segment lost 4 bases and the J segment 0 bases; nucleotides outside the gene matches: 6. This CDR3 has 16 residues. In germline, CDR1 is SGHRS, CDR2 YFSETQ.

This clone showed up just once. V and J are TRBV5-1 and TRBJ2-3; 13 positions agree with TRBD2. Per the germline V gene, CDR1 is SGHRS and CDR2 is YFSETQ. The length of the CDR3 is 16 residues. V was pared by 4 bases and J by 3 bases, with 5 bases of the junction left unmatched. The CDR3 DNA sequence: TGCGCCAGCAGCATAGGACTAGCGGGAGTGACAGATACGCAGTATTTT. Translating it yields CASSIGLAGVTDTQYF. Based on the CDR3 plus reference TRBV5-1 and TRBJ2-3, the full variable domain is KAGVTQTPRYLIKTRGQQVTLSCSPISGHRSVSWYQQTPGQGLQFLFEYFSETQRNKGNFPGRFSGRQFSNSRSEMNVSTLELGDSALYLCASSIGLAGVTDTQYFGPGTRLTVL.

The chain carries TRBV5-4 and TRBJ2-2; the D gene is possibly TRBD1 (5 bases). The germline gives CDR1 SGHNT, CDR2 YYREEE (reference sequence). V dropped 0 bases and J dropped 0 bases, with 9 bases sitting between them. This CDR3 comprises 16 residues. The CDR3 here is CASSLDSGTNTGELFF. CDR3 bases: TGTGCCAGCAGCTTGGACTCAGGGACGAACACCGGGGAGCTGTTTTTT.

The V and J genes are TRBV6-6 and TRBJ2-7; possibly TRBD1 for D (5 bases). CDR3 size: 13 residues. V lost 6 bases and J 0 bases, leaving 9 bases between the germline ends. Germline V CDR1 and CDR2: MNHNY, SVGAGI (reference sequence). In DNA, the CDR3 is TGTGCCAGCAGACTCGACAGCTCCTACGAGCAGTACTTC. Translating gives CASRLDSSYEQYF.